This T cell receptor beta chain was captured in a study of Ad26.COV2.S vaccination and SARS-CoV-2 variants. Overall study: Ad26.COV2.S given intramuscularly, once or twice 56 days apart.

The study's findings and limits: A substantial breadth of spike-specific CD8+ and CD4+ T cell responses after vaccination has been reported. Placebo and vaccine recipients had non-spike TCR breadth that was similar.

Clones were read by immunoSEQ multiplex PCR, and TCRdb kept only the in-frame ones, dropping some. This table has 300,000 to 350,000 clones, about 85% appearing once. This CDR3 spans 16 amino acids. Germline trimming cut 1 base from V and 8 bases from J; bases unmatched to any gene: 6. CDR1 is MDHEN, CDR2 SYDVKM, per germline. Note on this clone: Its antigen is not identified.

Treatment defined: around 19 received Ad26.COV2.S at low or high dose, single or two shots; about five received placebo; per-sample allocation not given. Each sample was drawn 63 days after the first injection (of vaccine or placebo). This Boston cohort included adults aged 18-55 years. The V and J genes are TRBV28 and TRBJ1-3; 12 bases map to TRBD1. The sequence was collected from a person aged 18-60 years who received the Ad26.COV2.S COVID-19 vaccine or a placebo. The sequenced sample was peripheral blood, obtained in a trial of Ad26.COV2.S vaccine versus placebo. The CDR3 spells CASSLYGTGGRDTIYF. CDR3 DNA sequence: TGTGCCAGCAGTTTATACGGGACAGGGGGCAGGGACACCATATATTTT.